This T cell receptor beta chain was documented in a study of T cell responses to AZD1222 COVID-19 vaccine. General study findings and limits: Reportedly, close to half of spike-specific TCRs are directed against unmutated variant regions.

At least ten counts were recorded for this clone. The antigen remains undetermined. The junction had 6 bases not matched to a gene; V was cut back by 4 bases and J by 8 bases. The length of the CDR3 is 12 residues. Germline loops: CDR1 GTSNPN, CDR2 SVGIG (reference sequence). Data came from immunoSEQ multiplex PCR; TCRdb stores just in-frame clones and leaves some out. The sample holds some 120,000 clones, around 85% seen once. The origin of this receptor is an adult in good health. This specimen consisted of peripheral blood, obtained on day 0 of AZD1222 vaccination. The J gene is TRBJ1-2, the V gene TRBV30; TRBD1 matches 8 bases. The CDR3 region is CAWKMTGVGYTF. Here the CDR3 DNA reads TGTGCCTGGAAGATGACAGGGGTAGGCTACACCTTC.